Below are 22 T cell receptor beta chains sequenced from a single sample in a study of cytomegalovirus exposure and HLA in healthy donors (dated by TCRdb to about 2017). The library was obtained by the immunoSEQ multiplex PCR assay. A mixture of 60 forward primers for TCR Vbeta segments and 13 reverse primers for TCR Jbeta segments was used in the multiplex PCR. Sourced from immuneACCESS, this table was stored by TCRdb with only in-frame sequences that have V and J called. A share of the clones is absent; for the studies checked, an unresolved V gene accounts for under half, and the remainder has no known explanation. This sample is represented by about 130,000 clones; about 79% of them were singletons. The ten largest account for more than 3% of the sample. The sample comprised PBMCs. These receptors originate from a woman aged 45 to 65 in good health and CMV-seronegative.

On this clone itself: The germline gene is not matched at one end of the junction; a read error may be the cause. The CDR3 nucleotides read TGTTCCAGCAGCTCCCTGGGCCTAGCGAGTCACGAGCAGTACTTC. Translation gives CSSSSLGLASHEQYF. This chain links TRBV7-9 with TRBJ2-7; possible D gene TRBD2, 6 bases. Germline loops: CDR1 SEHNR, CDR2 FQNEAQ (reference sequence). The CDR3 contains 15 residues. Full variable domain (remainder filled in from reference TRBV7-9 and TRBJ2-7): DTGVSQNPRHKITKRGQNVTFRCDPISEHNRLYWYRQTLGQGPEFLTYFQNEAQLEKSRLLSDRFSAERPKGSFSTLEIQRTEQGDSAMYLCSSSSLGLASHEQYFGPGTRLTVT.

This clone was counted a few times. The J gene is TRBJ2-5, the V gene TRBV5-4, with D possibly matching TRBD1 (6 bases). The closer fit of TRBJ2-7 to the DNA end suggests the J call may be wrong. The CDR3 extends over 13 amino acids. CDR1 SGHNT and CDR2 YYREEE come from the germline V gene (reference sequence). CDR3 coding DNA: TGTGCCAGCAGCTTGCAGGGGCACTACGAGCAGTACTTC. Translating gives CASSLQGHYEQYF.

The chain joins TRBV11-2 to TRBJ2-2; 9 nucleotides align to TRBD2. Looked up from germline, CDR1 is SGHAT and CDR2 is FQNNGV. After removal of 2 bases from V and 5 bases from J, the junction contained 6 bases not matched to a gene. The length of the CDR3 is 16 residues. CDR3 bases: TGTGCCAGCAGCTTAATGGCGGGAGGGCTGACCGGGGAGCTGTTTTTT. Amino acid sequence: CASSLMAGGLTGELFF. Complete variable domain (other parts from reference TRBV11-2 and TRBJ2-2): EAGVAQSPRYKIIEKRQSVAFWCNPISGHATLYWYQQILGQGPKLLIQFQNNGVVDDSQLPKDRFSAERLKGVDSTLKIQPAKLEDSAVYLCASSLMAGGLTGELFFGEGSRLTVL.

The V and J genes are TRBV5-1 and TRBJ2-3; a weak D match, TRBD1 (7 bases). The CDR3 has 18 residues. Trimming removed 4 bases at V and 1 base at J, with 22 bases between. Germline V gene sequence: CDR1 SGHRS, CDR2 YFSETQ. As DNA, the CDR3 is TGCGCCAGCAGCACGGCGGGACAGCTCTCAGGAGGCACAGATACGCAGTATTTT. Its protein is CASSTAGQLSGGTDTQYF. Full variable domain (remainder filled in from reference TRBV5-1 and TRBJ2-3): KAGVTQTPRYLIKTRGQQVTLSCSPISGHRSVSWYQQTPGQGLQFLFEYFSETQRNKGNFPGRFSGRQFSNSRSEMNVSTLELGDSALYLCASSTAGQLSGGTDTQYFGPGTRLTVL.

The J gene is TRBJ2-1, the V gene TRBV27, with D possibly being TRBD2 (5 bases). There are 16 residues in the CDR3. The germline V gene encodes CDR1 MNHEY and CDR2 SMNVEV (reference sequence). V was trimmed by 6 bases and J by 0 bases, leaving 15 bases between them. The CDR3 DNA reads TGTGCCAGCAGGTCTAGCCCGGGAAGCTCCTACAATGAGCAGTTCTTC. It translates to CASRSSPGSSYNEQFF.

This chain uses TRBV7-9 with TRBJ2-7; TRBD1 agrees at 7 bases. The V gene end was trimmed by 8 bases and the J gene end by 0 bases; junction bases not matched to a gene: 4. The germline V gene has CDR1 SEHNR and CDR2 FQNEAQ (reference sequence). The CDR3 has 13 amino acids. Here the CDR3 DNA reads TGTGCCAGCTCGGGACAGAGCTCCTACGAGCAGTACTTC. Translated, it gives CASSGQSSYEQYF.

The V and J genes are TRBV27 and TRBJ2-1, with D tentatively TRBD1 (6 bases). V was cut by 0 bases and J by 9 bases, with 9 bases left in between. The germline V gene encodes CDR1 MNHEY and CDR2 SMNVEV (reference sequence). The CDR3 has 13 residues. The CDR3 spells CASSLSQGSEQFF. CDR3 nucleotides: TGTGCCAGCAGTTTATCGCAGGGGAGTGAGCAGTTCTTC.

This clone has more than one count but fewer than ten. The chain recombines TRBV30 with TRBJ2-7, with D possibly TRBD2 on 7 matching bases. V gave up 4 bases and J gave up 7 bases, with 11 bases separating them. Germline assignment: CDR1 GTSNPN and CDR2 SVGIG (reference sequence). This CDR3 has 11 residues. The CDR3 DNA is TGTGCCTGGACCAGGGGAGGGGAGCAGTACTTC. Protein sequence: CAWTRGGEQYF. Together with reference TRBV30 and TRBJ2-7, the CDR3 gives the full variable domain: SQTIHQWPATLVQPVGSPLSLECTVEGTSNPNLYWYRQAAGRGLQLLFYSVGIGQISSEVPQNLSASRPQDRQFILSSKKLLLSDSGFYLCAWTRGGEQYFGPGTRLTVT.

This clone came up once. The rearrangement links TRBV6-1 to TRBJ1-2; D unresolved. Deletions cut 10 bases from V and 8 bases from J, with 23 bases between. The V gene's germline CDR1 is MNHNS and CDR2 SASEGT. The CDR3 has 14 amino acids. The CDR3 nucleotides are TGTGCCAACTCAATTACTGAGGAGGCGGGGGGCTACACCTTC. Protein product: CANSITEEAGGYTF.

This clone has just a few counts. The rearrangement uses TRBV5-6 and TRBJ1-1; no reliable D call. CDR1 is SGHDT and CDR2 is YYEEEE in the germline V gene. The CDR3 totals 13 residues. Trimming took 2 bases from V and 0 from J, leaving 5 bases between them. CDR3: CASSFILNTEAFF. The CDR3 DNA is TGTGCCAGCAGCTTTATTTTGAACACTGAAGCTTTCTTT.

The chain is built from TRBV9 and TRBJ2-7; the match to TRBD2 covers 7 bases. The CDR3 runs to 14 residues. J was trimmed by 1 base and V by 7 bases; bases with no gene match: 8. CDR1 SGDLS and CDR2 YYNGEE come from the germline V gene. Here the CDR3 reads CASGPGGSSYEQYF. In nucleotides, the CDR3 is TGTGCCAGCGGCCCCGGCGGGAGTTCCTACGAGCAGTACTTC.

The V call is TRBV2, the J call TRBJ2-7; D is perhaps TRBD2 (7 bases). CDR1 and CDR2 (germline): SNHLY, FYNNEI. This CDR3 spans 12 amino acids. The CDR3 sequence: CAAGASRYEQYF. CDR3 nucleotide sequence: TGTGCGGCGGGGGCCTCCCGCTACGAGCAGTACTTC.

The V call is TRBV28, the J call TRBJ2-3; 7 nucleotides agree with TRBD2. This CDR3 spans 15 amino acids. V trimming: 3 bases; J trimming: 0 bases; junction bases outside the gene matches: 3. Germline V gene lookup returns CDR1 MDHEN and CDR2 SYDVKM. CDR3 DNA: TGTGCCAGCAGTTTCGGCGGGAGTAGCACAGATACGCAGTATTTT. Protein sequence: CASSFGGSSTDTQYF.

This clone has only a few counts. The genes are TRBV7-2 and TRBJ2-7; TRBD1 is a possible D gene (5 bases). CDR1 and CDR2 from the germline V gene are SGHTA and FQGNSA. The CDR3 totals 13 residues. The V and J ends lost 5 bases and 6 bases respectively, with 14 bases between them. CDR3 in DNA: TGTGCCAGCAGCGCAGGGCGTCTCGGCGAGCAGTACTTC. It yields the protein CASSAGRLGEQYF. Full variable domain (rest looked up from reference TRBV7-2 and TRBJ2-7): GAGVSQSPSNKVTEKGKDVELRCDPISGHTALYWYRQSLGQGLEFLIYFQGNSAPDKSGLPSDRFSAERTGGSVSTLTIQRTQQEDSAVYLCASSAGRLGEQYFGPGTRLTVT.

The DNA for the CDR3 is TGTGCCAGCAGCCCCAGGGAGGCCGCGGCTTTCTTT. Its protein is CASSPREAAAFF. This rearrangement joins TRBV13 to TRBJ1-1; the D gene is possibly TRBD1 (5 bases). V lost 5 bases and J lost 11, with 15 bases in between. In germline, CDR1 is PRHDT, CDR2 FYEKMQ (reference sequence). CDR3 size: 12 residues.

CDR3 coding DNA: TGTGCCAGCAGTGGGAAGCGGGAGTGGAATGAGCAGTTCTTC. Its translation: CASSGKREWNEQFF. This chain connects TRBV28 to TRBJ2-1, with 8 bases aligning to TRBD2. There are 14 residues in the CDR3. CDR1 and CDR2 (germline): MDHEN, SYDVKM. Trimming cost V 5 bases and J 7 bases; bases outside gene matches: 7.

The genes are TRBV10-3 and TRBJ1-5; D is undetermined. Trimming removed 0 bases from V and 6 bases from J, with 12 bases in between. The length of the CDR3 is 15 residues. The germline CDR1 and CDR2 sequences are ENHRY and SYGVKD. CDR3 in amino acids: CAISESGGLGQPQHF. CDR3 DNA: TGTGCCATCAGTGAGTCGGGAGGGCTAGGTCAGCCCCAGCATTTT.

This clone was detected only a few times. The V gene is TRBV7-3, the J gene TRBJ2-5; 8 bases are shared with TRBD2. The CDR3 loop spans 16 amino acids. Germline V gene data show CDR1 as SGHTA and CDR2 as FQGTGA. The ends lost 1 base at V and 1 base at J; junction bases unmatched: 5. CDR3 nucleotide sequence: TGTGCCAGCAGCTTAAATGGAGCGGGAGCCCAAGAGACCCAGTACTTC. It encodes CASSLNGAGAQETQYF.

This clone has just a few counts. The genes are TRBV7-9 and TRBJ1-4, with 9 bases aligning to TRBD1. This CDR3 has 16 amino acids. V lost 5 bases to trimming and J lost 5 bases; unmatched junction nucleotides: 9. Germline CDR1 reads SEHNR; CDR2 reads FQNEAQ (reference sequence). CDR3 in amino acids: CASSIIPGTGNEKLFF. The CDR3 nucleotides are TGTGCCAGCAGCATCATCCCCGGGACAGGGAATGAAAAACTGTTTTTT.

This clone was detected a few times. Here the CDR3 DNA reads TGCGCCAGCAGCCTATCCGGACAGAACCAAGAGACCCAGTACTTC. Translation: CASSLSGQNQETQYF. This sequence joins TRBV5-1 and TRBJ2-5; D is possibly TRBD1 (6 bases). Trimming shortened V by 4 bases and J by 0 bases, and 13 bases separated the two germline ends. Germline CDR1 and CDR2: SGHRS and YFSETQ. The CDR3 spans 15 residues.

This clone was observed once. The V gene is TRBV2, the J gene TRBJ2-2; the D gene is possibly TRBD2 (6 bases). This CDR3 contains 18 residues. Germline values: CDR1 SNHLY, CDR2 FYNNEI. V shed 6 bases and J shed 3 bases, with 23 bases lying between them. The CDR3 is CASSVLLLRGTHTGELFF. CDR3 nucleotide sequence: TGTGCCAGCAGCGTACTCCTCCTCCGGGGGACCCACACCGGGGAGCTGTTTTTT.

This clone was seen a single time. The gene calls are TRBV4-3 and TRBJ2-1, with 11 bases aligning to TRBD1. The germline V gene has CDR1 LGHNA and CDR2 YSLEER. This CDR3 region has 16 residues. The ends lost 1 base at V and 6 bases at J; junction bases unmatched: 5. CDR3 bases: TGCGCCAGCAGCCAAGTCTCCGGGACAGGGGGCAATGAGCAGTTCTTC. Its protein product is CASSQVSGTGGNEQFF.